This TCR beta chain was obtained from a study of OX40 agonist ivuxolimab in advanced cancers. About the study: With a range of roughly 23 to 85, age averaged approximately 55 years, and more than 75% were male.

On this clone: The antigen remains undetermined.

Whole-study findings and limits: Within 6 weeks, CD4+ and CD8+ blood T cells expanded clonally at 0.1 to 3.0 mg/kg.

Assay: immunoSEQ multiplex PCR; the TCRdb copy retains only in-frame clones and omits some. This table has approximately 90,000 clones, around 88% appearing once. V lost 11 bases and J 0 bases, leaving 17 bases between the germline ends. Germline CDR1 SGHVS, CDR2 FQNEAQ. The CDR3 totals 15 residues. The chain uses TRBV7-8 and TRBJ2-1, with D perhaps matching TRBD1 (6 bases). This clonotype was obtained from an adult with an advanced solid tumor such as melanoma, head and neck, liver or kidney cancer. This material consisted of CD4+ or CD8+ T cells sorted from blood, taken in a trial of the OX40 agonist ivuxolimab. The CDR3 reads CAGGGAYSSYNEQFF. CDR3 bases: TGTGCCGGGGGCGGAGCCTACTCCTCCTACAATGAGCAGTTCTTC.